The rows below give T cell receptor beta chains drawn from one sample of a study. TCRdb re-called the 5' RACE reads through MiXCR, storing one row per CDR3 protein. The sample comprises some 60,000 distinct CDR3 sequences, almost 30% of which are singletons, and roughly 2.5% rests with the top ten. Sequences were obtained from tumor-infiltrating naive CD4+ T cells sorted from the breast tumor. All receptors come from a female donor with breast cancer. CDR3s include the opening cysteine and the closing phenylalanine or tryptophan. Fields, in order: D gene, J gene, V gene, clone size, CDR3 DNA, CDR3 protein. D genes are given only for firm matches. Clone sizes are given selectively: once, few, many, or a class where the clone is expanded.

-,TRBJ1-2,TRBV5-1,few,TGCGCCAGCAGCTCTGGCCCCAGCGGGGGCTACACCTTC,CASSSGPSGGYTF
TRBD1,TRBJ1-4,TRBV12-3/TRBV12-4,-,TGTGCCAGCAGTCCCGCGGGACAGTTTAATGAAAAACTGTTTTTT,CASSPAGQFNEKLFF
-,TRBJ2-7,TRBV29-1,few,TGCAGCGTTGGGCTGGGCTCGGCGGTTTCGGCCGAGCAGTACTTC,CSVGLGSAVSAEQYF
-,TRBJ1-1,TRBV9,-,TGTGCCAGCAGCCCCGGGGCATCGAGGACTGAAGCTTTCTTT,CASSPGASRTEAFF
-,TRBJ1-1,TRBV29-1,few,TGCAGCGTTGACAGGTCGAACACTGAAGCTTTCTTT,CSVDRSNTEAFF
-,TRBJ2-1,TRBV2,-,TGTGCCAGCAGTGCGATCAGTGAGAATGAGCAGTTCTTC,CASSAISENEQFF
TRBD1,TRBJ1-1,TRBV2,few,TGTGCCAGCAGCCAGACAGGGGTATTAGGTGAAGCTTTCTTT,CASSQTGVLGEAFF
-,TRBJ2-2,TRBV5-1,few,TGCGCCAGCAGCTTAAACGGGTGGACCGGGGAGCTGTTTTTT,CASSLNGWTGELFF
TRBD2,TRBJ2-2,TRBV3-1,few,TGTGCCAGCAGCAGCTGGACTAGCGGGAGGTACACCGGGGAGCTGTTTTTT,CASSSWTSGRYTGELFF
TRBD2,TRBJ2-3,TRBV5-1,few,TGCGCCAGCAGCGCGACTAGCGGAGGATACACAGATACGCAGTATTTT,CASSATSGGYTDTQYF
-,TRBJ2-4,TRBV20-1,few,TGCAGTGCTTACAAGGACATTCAGTACTTC,CSAYKDIQYF
-,TRBJ2-7,TRBV29-1,many,TGCAGCGTTGAGATGGTGGGCGAGCAGTACTTC,CSVEMVGEQYF
-,TRBJ2-7,TRBV3-1,many,TGTGCCAGCAGCCAAGAACCCCACGAGCAGTACTTC,CASSQEPHEQYF
-,TRBJ1-1,TRBV6-2/TRBV6-3,few,TGTGCCAGCACCGAGGGGGGGAGGACTGAAGCTTTCTTT,CASTEGGRTEAFF
-,TRBJ1-6,TRBV20-1,-,TGCAGTGCTATTGGTCCTTTAAGTTCACCCCTCCACTTT,CSAIGPLSSPLHF
-,TRBJ2-2,TRBV7-6,-,TGTGCTAGCAGCCCCCAAACCGGGGAGCTGTTTTTT,CASSPQTGELFF
-,TRBJ1-6,TRBV21-1,many,TGTGCCAGCAGCAAGGGACGAAGAGGGGCGGCTAATTCACCCCTCCACTTT,CASSKGRRGAANSPLHF
-,TRBJ2-1,TRBV7-2,few,TGTGCCAGCAGCTCGTTAAACAGGGAAGCGACTGAGCAGTTCTTC,CASSSLNREATEQFF
TRBD2,TRBJ2-3,TRBV7-2,-,TGTGCCAGCAGCTTAGGGGTATCGGCGGGAGGGTTGGATACGCAGTATTTT,CASSLGVSAGGLDTQYF
-,TRBJ2-6,TRBV6-1,-,TGTACCAGCAGCGGAGCCTCCGGGGCCAACGTCCTGACTTTC,CTSSGASGANVLTF
TRBD2,TRBJ2-3,TRBV5-1,-,TGCGCCAGCAGCTTGACGGGGGGGCTGGAATCGGATACGCAGTATTTT,CASSLTGGLESDTQYF
-,TRBJ2-3,TRBV7-9,few,TGTGCCAGCAGCCGACCCCTAGGGGCTTTAGATACGCAGTATTTT,CASSRPLGALDTQYF
-,TRBJ1-1,TRBV4-1,-,TGCGCCAGCAGCCGAACCAGGGGAGAGACTGAAGCTTTCTTT,CASSRTRGETEAFF
-,TRBJ2-5,TRBV15,few,TGTGCCACCAGCAGAGTTGCCCACACGGGGGAGACCCAGTACTTC,CATSRVAHTGETQYF
-,TRBJ1-4,TRBV27,few,TGTGCCAGGTCGGGTGAAAAACTGTTTTTT,CARSGEKLFF
-,TRBJ1-2,TRBV6-2/TRBV6-3,-,TGTGCCAGCAGTCGATATGCCCTAGAAGGGGACGGCTACGCCTTC,CASSRYALEGDGYAF
TRBD1,TRBJ2-5,TRBV20-1,-,TGCAGTGCTAGACAGGGGGATGGAGAGACCCAGTACTTC,CSARQGDGETQYF
-,TRBJ2-1,TRBV24-1,-,TGTGCCACCAGTGACTATAATGGGGGGCAATACAATGAGCAGTTCTTC,CATSDYNGGQYNEQFF
TRBD2,TRBJ2-3,TRBV4-1,-,TGCGCCAGCAGCCAATTCCGTGTGGGTAGCGGGACTAGCACAGATACGCAGTATTTT,CASSQFRVGSGTSTDTQYF
-,TRBJ2-3,TRBV7-6,-,TGTGCCAGCAGCTTAGAGGGGGACACAGATACGCAGTATTTT,CASSLEGDTDTQYF
-,TRBJ2-2,TRBV5-1,many,TGCGCCAGCTCGAGGACAGAAACCGGGGAGCTGTTTTTT,CASSRTETGELFF
-,TRBJ1-2,TRBV5-1,few,TGCGCCAGCAGCTTGGATCCTAACTATGGCTACACCTTC,CASSLDPNYGYTF
-,TRBJ1-5,TRBV12-3/TRBV12-4,many,TGTGCCAGCAGTTTGACGGACAATCAGCCCCAGCATTTT,CASSLTDNQPQHF
-,TRBJ2-7,TRBV20-1,-,TGCAGTGCTAGAGTCCCCCCACGACAGCCTAAAGTTGGGAGCTCCTACGAGCAGTACTTC,CSARVPPRQPKVGSSYEQYF
TRBD2,TRBJ2-2,TRBV5-1,-,TGCGCCAGCAGCTTGGAAGCGGGGGCGAGTACCGGGGAGCTGTTTTTT,CASSLEAGASTGELFF
-,TRBJ1-6,TRBV7-2,-,TGTGCCAGCAGCTTGGGGACGATGAATTCACCCCTCCACTTT,CASSLGTMNSPLHF
TRBD2,TRBJ2-1,TRBV7-6,few,TGTGCCAGCAGCTTACCTGCCCGGACTAGCGGGAAGAGAAATGAGCAGTTCTTC,CASSLPARTSGKRNEQFF
-,TRBJ1-3,TRBV7-6,few,TGTGCCAGCAGCTTAGGAGTCTCTGGAAACACCATATATTTT,CASSLGVSGNTIYF
-,TRBJ2-7,TRBV5-5,-,TGTGCCAGCAGCTCCCCTGAACAGGCGTCCTACGAGCAGTACTTC,CASSSPEQASYEQYF
TRBD1,TRBJ1-6,TRBV20-1,-,TGCAGTGCTAGAGGACAGGGGATGGGATCACCCCTCCACTTT,CSARGQGMGSPLHF
TRBD2,TRBJ2-1,TRBV6-1,-,TGTGCCAGCAGTGAACTAGCGGGCTCCTACAATGAGCAGTTCTTC,CASSELAGSYNEQFF
TRBD1,TRBJ2-5,TRBV2,few,TGTGCCAGCGGACAGGTCCAAGAGACCCAGTACTTC,CASGQVQETQYF
-,TRBJ2-1,TRBV11-2,once,TGTGCCAGCAGCACATCAACCTACAATGAGCAGTTCTTC,CASSTSTYNEQFF
TRBD1,TRBJ2-7,TRBV7-8,-,TGTGCCAGCAGCTCTGGGACAGGGGGCCTCGAGCAGTACTTC,CASSSGTGGLEQYF
-,TRBJ2-5,TRBV15,-,TGTGCCACCAGCAGAGGTCGGCGGGAACAAGAGACCCAGTACTTC,CATSRGRREQETQYF
TRBD1,TRBJ1-2,TRBV7-9,-,TGTGCCAGCAGCCAACTCGCGACAGGGATCTATAACTATGGCTACACCTTC,CASSQLATGIYNYGYTF
-,TRBJ2-3,TRBV6-1,-,TGTGCCAGCAGTGTGGACAGGGTAGGGACTAGCCCGCGGTATTTT,CASSVDRVGTSPRYF
-,TRBJ2-1,TRBV21-1,-,TGTGACCCACGGGTCCGCTCCACGAATGAGCAGTTCTTC,CDPRVRSTNEQFF